Each of the 7 T cell receptor beta chains below was sequenced from the same sample in a study of blood T cell repertoires in COVID-19. Assay: immunoSEQ multiplex PCR; the TCRdb copy retains only in-frame clones and omits some. The sample yields approximately 300,000 clones, roughly 90% seen once. Specimen: PBMCs or T cells enriched from blood (not recorded which). Receptors were obtained from a woman in her 30s who had been exposed to COVID-19.

This CDR3 reads CASSPGGSGNTIYF. The CDR3 DNA reads TGTGCCAGCAGCCCCGGGGGCTCTGGAAACACCATATATTTT. The chain employs TRBV7-2 and TRBJ1-3; a possible D gene is TRBD1 (5 bases). Trimming took 5 bases from V and 0 from J, leaving 8 bases between them. Per the germline V gene, CDR1 is SGHTA and CDR2 is FQGNSA. CDR3 length: 14 amino acids.

The V gene is TRBV5-1, the J gene TRBJ2-5, with D possibly TRBD1 on 5 matching bases. V lost 0 bases to trimming and J lost 4 bases, with 10 bases between them. The CDR3 sequence is 14 residues long. Germline V gene lookup returns CDR1 SGHRS and CDR2 YFSETQ. DNA for the CDR3: TGCGCCAGCAGCTTGGATGGGGCCCGAGAGACCCAGTACTTC. Its translation is CASSLDGARETQYF. The variable domain in full, with the rest retrieved from reference TRBV5-1 and TRBJ2-5, is KAGVTQTPRYLIKTRGQQVTLSCSPISGHRSVSWYQQTPGQGLQFLFEYFSETQRNKGNFPGRFSGRQFSNSRSEMNVSTLELGDSALYLCASSLDGARETQYFGPGTRLLVL.

The J gene is TRBJ2-1, the V gene TRBV7-2; 9 nucleotides agree with TRBD2. The V gene end was trimmed by 5 bases and the J gene end by 14 bases; junction bases not matched to a gene: 13. CDR3 length: 14 amino acids. Germline CDR1 is SGHTA and CDR2 is FQGNSA. CDR3 sequence reads: CASSLRLRGGREFF. The CDR3, as DNA: TGTGCCAGCAGCCTACGATTGCGGGGGGGCCGGGAGTTCTTC.

The J gene is TRBJ1-2, the V gene TRBV5-1; a possible D gene is TRBD1 (6 bases). Per the germline V gene, CDR1 is SGHRS and CDR2 is YFSETQ. The V and J ends lost 4 bases and 4 bases respectively, with 14 bases between them. This CDR3 has 14 residues. The CDR3 bases are TGCGCCAGCAGCGGGGGCCCTAGAGGCTATGGCTACACCTTC. Its translation: CASSGGPRGYGYTF.

The chain has TRBV3-1 (or the pseudogene TRBV3-2) and TRBJ1-5; D not certain. This CDR3 has 14 amino acids. CDR1 is LGHDT and CDR2 is YNNKEL in the germline V gene (reference sequence). Trimming left V 2 bases short and J 3 bases short, with 8 bases between. The CDR3 DNA reads TGTGCCAGCAGCCAAACGGGATTCAATCAGCCCCAGCATTTT. Residues: CASSQTGFNQPQHF.

The V gene is TRBV7-9, the J gene TRBJ1-2; TRBD1 matches 7 bases. The junction had 10 bases not matched to a gene; V was cut back by 5 bases and J by 4 bases. The CDR3 has 15 residues. The germline CDR1 and CDR2 sequences are SEHNR and FQNEAQ (reference sequence). The CDR3 loop reads CASSPSLGDSYGYTF. CDR3 in DNA: TGTGCCAGCAGCCCTAGCCTAGGGGACAGCTATGGCTACACCTTC.

CDR3 sequence reads: CASSLAGTSGDTQYF. In DNA form, the CDR3 reads TGCGCCAGCAGCTTGGCCGGAACTAGCGGGGATACGCAGTATTTT. This chain joins TRBV5-1 and TRBJ2-3; 9 bases align to TRBD2. Germline V gives CDR1 SGHRS, CDR2 YFSETQ. V shed 0 bases, J shed 6 bases, and the junction held 5 bases outside the gene matches. The CDR3 is 15 residues long.